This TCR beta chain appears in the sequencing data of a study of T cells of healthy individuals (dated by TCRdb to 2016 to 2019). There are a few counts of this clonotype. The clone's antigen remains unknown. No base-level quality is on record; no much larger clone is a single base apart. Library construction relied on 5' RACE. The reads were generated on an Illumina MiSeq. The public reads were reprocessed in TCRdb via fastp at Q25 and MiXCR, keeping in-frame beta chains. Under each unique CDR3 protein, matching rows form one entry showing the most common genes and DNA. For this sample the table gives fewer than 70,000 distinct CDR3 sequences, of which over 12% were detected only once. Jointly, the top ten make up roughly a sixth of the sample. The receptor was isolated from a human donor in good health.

CDR3 reads: CASSRQGPRQPQHF. In nucleotide form, the sequence is TGTGCCAGCAGTCGACAGGGTCCACGGCAGCCCCAGCATTTT. The chain joins TRBV2 to TRBJ1-5; a stretch of 7 junction bases matches TRBD1. V has 5 bases trimmed and J has 7 bases trimmed; junction bases matching no gene number 8. CDR3 length: 14 amino acids, cysteine to phenylalanine. The kept DNA is CDR3 alone, 42 bases in frame from the first base. According to the germline V gene, CDR1 reads SNHLY and CDR2 reads FYNNEI.